This section outlines one T cell receptor beta chain sequence together with its context. The target antigen is unknown. V lost 6 bases and J lost 9; bases outside the gene matches: 18. The CDR3 is 17 residues long. Germline CDR1 MNHNS, CDR2 SASEGT. Calling Graves' hyperthyroidism stable meant ophthalmopathy did not progress within 18 months. Newly diagnosed patients aged 18 to 65 had hyperthyroidism of under 2 months' duration. Diagnosing involved the use of clinical symptoms, serum thyroxine and TRAb, thyroid ultrasound and orbital computed tomography. These data are taken from a study of T cells in Graves' hyperthyroidism and ophthalmopathy. Whole-study results and caveats: In blood, most of the thyroid clonotypes expanded above 0.001 were also present.

RNA transcripts served as the template for amplifying TCR beta CDR3 regions. The HTBI primer set served for first-round RT-PCR of the TCR CDR3. TCRdb independently ran MiXCR on the multiplex PCR reads; one entry per CDR3 protein. The table lists a few hundred thousand distinct CDR3 sequences, about 16% of them singletons, with less than 35% in the top ten. The clonotype originates from a woman between 25 and 40 years old with Graves' hyperthyroidism. Sequencing used blood. J is TRBJ2-1 and V is TRBV6-1, with 9 positions matching TRBD1. Written as DNA, the CDR3 is TGTGCCAGCAGGCACAGGGGGCAGTTGGGGAACTGGGGTGAGCAGTTCTTC. Its translation is CASRHRGQLGNWGEQFF.